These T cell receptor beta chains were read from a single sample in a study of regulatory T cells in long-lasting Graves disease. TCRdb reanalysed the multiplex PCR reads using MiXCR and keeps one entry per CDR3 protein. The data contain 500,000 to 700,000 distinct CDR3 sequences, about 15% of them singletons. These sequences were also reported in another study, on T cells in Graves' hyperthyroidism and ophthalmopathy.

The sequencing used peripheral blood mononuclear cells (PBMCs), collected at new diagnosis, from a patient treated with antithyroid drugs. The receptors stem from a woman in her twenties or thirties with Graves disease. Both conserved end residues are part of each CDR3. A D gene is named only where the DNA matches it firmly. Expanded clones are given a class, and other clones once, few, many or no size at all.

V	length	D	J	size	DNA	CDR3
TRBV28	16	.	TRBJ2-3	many	TGTGCCAGCAGGCCAGGGGGGCGGGAGGTAACAGATACGCAGTATTTT	CASRPGGREVTDTQYF
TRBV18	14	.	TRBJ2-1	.	TGTGCCAGCTCACCACGTTCAGCCTACAATGAGCAGTTCTTC	CASSPRSAYNEQFF
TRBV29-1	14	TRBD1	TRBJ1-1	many	TGCAGCGTGCGGGGGACAGGATGGAACACTGAAGCTTTCTTT	CSVRGTGWNTEAFF
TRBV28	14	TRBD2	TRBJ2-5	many	TGTGCCAGCAGTAAAGCGGGAGGCGGGGAGACCCAGTACTTC	CASSKAGGGETQYF
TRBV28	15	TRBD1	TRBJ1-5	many	TGTGCCAGCAGTTTAGGGACAGGGCTCGGTCAGCCCCAGCATTTT	CASSLGTGLGQPQHF
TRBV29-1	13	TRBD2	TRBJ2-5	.	TGCGGCGTGGGTCCGGGAGGGGAGGAGACCCAGTACTTC	CGVGPGGEETQYF
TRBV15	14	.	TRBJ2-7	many	TGTGCCACCTCGTCAGGGGATTTTACCTACGAGCAGTACTTC	CATSSGDFTYEQYF
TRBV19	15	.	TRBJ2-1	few	TGTGCCAGTAGTATAGATGTCCAAGACAGCAATGAGCAGTTCTTC	CASSIDVQDSNEQFF
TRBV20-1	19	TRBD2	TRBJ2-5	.	TGCAGTGCGAGACCTAGCCGGGACTACCGCCTTCTCCACCAAGAGACCCAGTGCTTC	CSARPSRDYRLLHQETQCF
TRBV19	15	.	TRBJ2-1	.	TGTGCCAGCCACATGCGGGTTAGCTCCTACAATGAGCAGTTCTTC	CASHMRVSSYNEQFF
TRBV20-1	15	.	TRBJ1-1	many	TGCAGTGCTAGGGGGGCAGTACTCATGAACACTGAAGCTTTCTTT	CSARGAVLMNTEAFF
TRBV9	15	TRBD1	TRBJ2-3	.	TGTGCCAGCAGCGCCCAGGGGGCGCGGACAGATACGCAGTATTTT	CASSAQGARTDTQYF
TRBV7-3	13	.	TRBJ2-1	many	TGTGCCAGCAGCATACTCGACCGGGGTGAGCAGTTCTTC	CASSILDRGEQFF
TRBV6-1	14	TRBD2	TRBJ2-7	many	TGTGCCAGCAGTGGGACTAGGACGACTTACGAGCAGTACTTC	CASSGTRTTYEQYF
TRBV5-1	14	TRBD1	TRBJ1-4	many	TGCGCCAGCAGCTTGTTTATGGGACAGGAAAAACTGTTTTTT	CASSLFMGQEKLFF
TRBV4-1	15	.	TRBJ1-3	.	TGCGCCAGCAGCCAATATCCGGACGGCCGAAACACCATATATTTT	CASSQYPDGRNTIYF
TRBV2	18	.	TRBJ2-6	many	TGTGCCAGCAGTGGAAGAGGACGGGCGAATGCTGGGGCCAACGTCCTGACTTTC	CASSGRGRANAGANVLTF
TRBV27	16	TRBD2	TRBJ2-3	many	TGTGCCAGCAGTCCCGGGACTAGCGGGGTGACAGATACGCAGTATTTT	CASSPGTSGVTDTQYF
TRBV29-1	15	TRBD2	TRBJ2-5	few	TGCAGCGTTGATGTTAGCGGGAGGGAGGAGGAGACCCAGTACTTC	CSVDVSGREEETQYF
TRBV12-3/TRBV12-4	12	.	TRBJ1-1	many	TGTGCCAGCAGTGAGGGGAACACTGAAGCTTTCTTT	CASSEGNTEAFF
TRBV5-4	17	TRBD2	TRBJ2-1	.	TGTGCCAGCAGCTTGGGGGCCGGGACTAGCCTCAACAATGAGCAGTTCTTC	CASSLGAGTSLNNEQFF
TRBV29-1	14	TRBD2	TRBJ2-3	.	TGCAGCGTAGACCTTAGCGGGAGAACAGATACGCAGTATTTT	CSVDLSGRTDTQYF
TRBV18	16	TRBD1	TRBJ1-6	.	TGTGCCAGCTCACCCCTGGGACAGACCCTTAATTCACCCCTCCACTTT	CASSPLGQTLNSPLHF
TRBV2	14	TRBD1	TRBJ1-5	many	TGTGCCAGCCTCCGGGACAGGGGTAATCAGCCCCAGCATTTT	CASLRDRGNQPQHF
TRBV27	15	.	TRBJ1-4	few	TGTGCCAGTAAAAGATCAAATGGGGCATACGAAAAACTGTTTTTT	CASKRSNGAYEKLFF
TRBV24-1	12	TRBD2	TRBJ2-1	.	TGTGCCACCAGTGGGGGACTAGCGGAGCAGTTCTTC	CATSGGLAEQFF
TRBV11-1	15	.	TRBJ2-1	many	TGTGCCAGCAGCTTTTCTGGGTTCGGACTCGGGGAGCAGTTCTTC	CASSFSGFGLGEQFF
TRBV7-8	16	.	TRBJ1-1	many	TGTGCCAGCAGCTTGGGAAAACTGACAGCTAACACTGAAGCTTTCTTT	CASSLGKLTANTEAFF